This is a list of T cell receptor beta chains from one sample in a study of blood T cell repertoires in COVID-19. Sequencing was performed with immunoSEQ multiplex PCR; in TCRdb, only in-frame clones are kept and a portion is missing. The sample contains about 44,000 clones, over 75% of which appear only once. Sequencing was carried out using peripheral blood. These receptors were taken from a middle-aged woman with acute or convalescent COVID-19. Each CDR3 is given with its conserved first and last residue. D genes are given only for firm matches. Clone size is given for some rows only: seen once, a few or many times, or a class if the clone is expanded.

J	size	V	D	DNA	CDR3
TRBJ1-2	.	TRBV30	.	TGTGCCTGTCCGATACGGGGATCCCTTGACTACACCTTC	CACPIRGSLDYTF
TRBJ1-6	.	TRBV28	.	TGTGCCAGCAGTTTATGGCAGGGAGGTAATCCCCTCCACTTT	CASSLWQGGNPLHF
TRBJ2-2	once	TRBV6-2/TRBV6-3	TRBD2	TGTGCCAGCAGTTACTCGGTTTGGCTAGCGGGAGAGGGCGGGGAGCTGTTTTTT	CASSYSVWLAGEGGELFF
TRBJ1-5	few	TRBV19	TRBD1	TGTGCCAGTAGTCGGGACAGTTTAGGCAATCAGCCCCAGCATTTT	CASSRDSLGNQPQHF
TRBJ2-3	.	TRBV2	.	TGTGCCAGCAGTCGCGGGACAGAGCCTTACAAGGACACTAGCACAGATACGCAGTATTTT	CASSRGTEPYKDTSTDTQYF
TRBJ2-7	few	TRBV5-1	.	TGCGCCAGCAGCTTAGGCGGGTACGAGCAGTACTTC	CASSLGGYEQYF
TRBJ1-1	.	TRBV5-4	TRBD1	TGTGCCAGCAGCTTTAGGGACAGGGGAGTACGAGCTTTCTTT	CASSFRDRGVRAFF
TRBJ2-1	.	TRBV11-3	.	TGTGCCAGCAGCCCTTCACTCGGTGAGCAGTTCTTC	CASSPSLGEQFF
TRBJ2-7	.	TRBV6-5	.	TGTGCCAGCCGGGTCGGGGGACCCTCCTCCTACGAGCAGTACTTC	CASRVGGPSSYEQYF
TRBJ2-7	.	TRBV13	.	TGTGCCAGCAGCTTAGGCCCAGCGGGCGGCTCCTACGAGCAGTACTTC	CASSLGPAGGSYEQYF
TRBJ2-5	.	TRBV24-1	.	TGTGCCACCAGTGATTCCCCACGGGGTTCGGAAGAGACCCAGTACTTC	CATSDSPRGSEETQYF
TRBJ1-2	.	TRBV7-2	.	TGTGCCAGCAGCGGCGTTAGTGCCGGGAGGAACTATGGCTACACCTTC	CASSGVSAGRNYGYTF
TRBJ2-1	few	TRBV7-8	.	TGTGCCAGCAGCTTTAACAGTTACAATGAGCAGTTCTTC	CASSFNSYNEQFF
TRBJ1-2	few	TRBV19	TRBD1	TGTGCCAGTACCAACAGGGGTCGGGGCTATGGCTACACCTTC	CASTNRGRGYGYTF
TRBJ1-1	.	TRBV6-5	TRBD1	TGTGCCAGCAGTCGAACAGGGGATGAAGCTTTCTTT	CASSRTGDEAFF
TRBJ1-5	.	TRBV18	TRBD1	TGTGCCAGCTCACCAGGGGGACAGCTCAATCAGCCCCAGCATTTT	CASSPGGQLNQPQHF
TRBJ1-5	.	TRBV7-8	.	TGTGCCAGCAGCTTTTTAACTGGCAATCAGCCCCAGCATTTT	CASSFLTGNQPQHF
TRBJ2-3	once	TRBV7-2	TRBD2	TGTGCCAGCAGCTTAGTCCTAGCGGGACCTAGCACAGATACGCAGTATTTT	CASSLVLAGPSTDTQYF
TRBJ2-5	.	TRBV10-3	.	TGTGCCATCAGTGAGTCGCGACAAATCCAAGAGACCCAGTACTTC	CAISESRQIQETQYF
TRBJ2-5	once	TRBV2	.	TGTGCCAGCAGTGGAGGGTTACAAGAGACCCAGTACTTC	CASSGGLQETQYF
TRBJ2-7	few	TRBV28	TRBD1	TGTGCCAGCAGTTTCATCTTAGACAGGGCAGCCTACGAGCAGTACTTC	CASSFILDRAAYEQYF
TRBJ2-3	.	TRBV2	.	TGTGCCAGCTGTCTTGGCGGTACGCAGTATTTT	CASCLGGTQYF
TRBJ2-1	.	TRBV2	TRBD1	TGTGCCAGCAGCTCCAGGACAGGGAGGAATGAGCAGTTCTTC	CASSSRTGRNEQFF
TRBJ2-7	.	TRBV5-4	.	TGTGCCAGCAGCTTCTCCGGTTACGAGCAGTACTTC	CASSFSGYEQYF
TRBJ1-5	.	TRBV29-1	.	TGCAGCGTTGGACCCGACATGAATCAGCCCCAGCATTTT	CSVGPDMNQPQHF
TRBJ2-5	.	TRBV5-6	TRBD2	TGTGCCAGCAGCTTAAAGCGGGGGGGCTTGGAGACCCAGTACTTC	CASSLKRGGLETQYF
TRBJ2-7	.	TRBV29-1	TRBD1	TGCAGCGCCTTAAGGACGACAGGGGGTCGCCACGAGCAGTACTTC	CSALRTTGGRHEQYF
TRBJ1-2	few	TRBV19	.	TGTGCCAGTAGTATTACCCAGGGGAGCGGCTACACCTTC	CASSITQGSGYTF
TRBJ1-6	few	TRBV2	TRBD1	TGTGCCAGCAGTGAAGTCGGACAGGGGGATTCACCCCTCCACTTT	CASSEVGQGDSPLHF
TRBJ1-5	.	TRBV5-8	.	TGTGCCAGCAGCTCGTCGGGACTCACGAGACAGCCCCAGCATTTT	CASSSSGLTRQPQHF
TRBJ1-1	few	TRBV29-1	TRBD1	TGCAGCCCGGGACAGGGCGGTGAAGCTTTCTTT	CSPGQGGEAFF
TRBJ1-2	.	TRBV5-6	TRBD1	TGTGCCGTCCGGGACAGCAAACTGCGCAACTATGGCTACACCTTC	CAVRDSKLRNYGYTF
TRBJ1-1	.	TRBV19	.	TGTGCCAGTAGTGGCCGGAGCACTGAAGCTTTCTTT	CASSGRSTEAFF
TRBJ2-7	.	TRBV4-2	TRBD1	TGTGCCAGCAGCCAAGATCCGGACAGGATCTACGAGCAGTACTTC	CASSQDPDRIYEQYF
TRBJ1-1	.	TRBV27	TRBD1	TGTGCCAGCAGTTGGGACAGGGCTGGGACTGAAGCTTTCTTT	CASSWDRAGTEAFF
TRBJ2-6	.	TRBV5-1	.	TGCGCCAGCAGCCTGAGTCGGGTGTCCTCTGGGGCCAACGTCCTGACTTTC	CASSLSRVSSGANVLTF
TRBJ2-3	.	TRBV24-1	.	TGTGCCACCAGTGATCCGGGAGGCACAGATACGCAGTATTTT	CATSDPGGTDTQYF
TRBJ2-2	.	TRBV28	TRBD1	TGTGCCAGCAATCAGGGGGACCTCTTCACCGGGGAGCTGTTTTTT	CASNQGDLFTGELFF
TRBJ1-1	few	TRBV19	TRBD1	TGTGCCAGTAGTATGTACAGGGGTACTGAAGCTTTCTTT	CASSMYRGTEAFF
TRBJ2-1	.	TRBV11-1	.	TGTGCCAGCAGCTTAGGCCAGTACAATGAGCAGTTCTTC	CASSLGQYNEQFF